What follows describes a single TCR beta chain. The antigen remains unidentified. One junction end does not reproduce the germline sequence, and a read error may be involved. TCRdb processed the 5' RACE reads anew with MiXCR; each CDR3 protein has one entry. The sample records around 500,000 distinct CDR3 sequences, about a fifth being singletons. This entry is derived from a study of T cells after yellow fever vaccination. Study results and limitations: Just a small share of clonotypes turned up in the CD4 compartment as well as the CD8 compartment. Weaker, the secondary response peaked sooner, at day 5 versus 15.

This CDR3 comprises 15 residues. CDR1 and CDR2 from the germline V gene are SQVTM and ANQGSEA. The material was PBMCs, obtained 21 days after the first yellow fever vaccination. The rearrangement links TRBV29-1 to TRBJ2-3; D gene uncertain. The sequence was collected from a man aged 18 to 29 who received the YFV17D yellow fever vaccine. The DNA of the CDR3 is TGCAGCGTGGAAGGTTTCACCTCGGGCACAGATACGCAGTATTTT. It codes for CSVEGFTSGTDTQYF.